The 7 T cell receptor beta chains reported below all come from one sample, sequenced in a study of blood T cell repertoires in COVID-19. Produced via immunoSEQ multiplex PCR; TCRdb's table is partial and in-frame only. The table lists over 45,000 clones, about 90% of them singletons, with 4.5% to 6% in the top ten. The specimen was peripheral blood. All receptors derive from a man older than 75 in a cohort sampled during active COVID-19.

The rearrangement uses TRBV5-4 and TRBJ2-3; D call uncertain. The length of the CDR3 is 15 residues. Between the trimmed V and J ends, which lost 4 bases and 5 bases, there was a span of 17 bases. Germline V lookup: CDR1 SGHNT, CDR2 YYREEE (reference sequence). The CDR3 DNA is TGTGCCAGCAGCCCAGTGAGGAGTCTGGGAGATACGCAGTATTTT. Residues: CASSPVRSLGDTQYF.

V is TRBV6-1 and J is TRBJ2-2, with a tentative D call TRBD2 (6 bases). There are 14 residues in the CDR3. Germline values: CDR1 MNHNS, CDR2 SASEGT. V was shortened by 2 bases and J by 7 bases, with 11 bases between the two germline ends. The CDR3 bases are TGTGCCAGCAGTGAACGCGGGGAAGGCGGGGAGCTGTTTTTT. It codes for CASSERGEGGELFF.

The chain carries TRBV27 and TRBJ2-7; 7 nucleotides match TRBD2. Germline CDR1 and CDR2: MNHEY and SMNVEV (reference sequence). The V segment lost 6 bases and the J segment 2 bases; nucleotides outside the gene matches: 4. This CDR3 comprises 13 residues. The CDR3 region has the DNA TGTGCCAGCAGCGGGGGAGGGACCTACGAGCAGTACTTC. Amino acid sequence: CASSGGGTYEQYF.

V usage is TRBV7-6 and J usage is TRBJ2-1; possibly TRBD2 for D (6 bases). Germline V gives CDR1 SGHVS, CDR2 FNYEAQ. This CDR3 is built from 14 residues. V was shortened by 5 bases and J by 12 bases, with 20 bases between the two germline ends. CDR3 protein: CASSPDGRPEGQFF. The DNA of the CDR3 is TGTGCCAGCAGCCCAGACGGACGCCCGGAGGGGCAGTTCTTC.

This chain links TRBV24-1 with TRBJ1-2; D unclear. Germline V gene lookup returns CDR1 KGHDR and CDR2 SFDVKD. V was cut by 3 bases and J by 8 bases, with 9 bases left in between. This CDR3 region has 12 residues. CDR3 region: CATSDEVGGYTF. Here the CDR3 DNA reads TGTGCCACCAGTGATGAGGTTGGGGGCTACACCTTC.

The V call is TRBV6-5, the J call TRBJ2-7; 7 bases map to TRBD2. Germline values: CDR1 MNHEY, CDR2 SVGAGI. The CDR3 spans 15 residues. V lost 0 bases and J lost 0; bases outside the gene matches: 2. The CDR3 region has the DNA TGTGCCAGCAGTTACTCGTCGGGGGGCTCCTACGAGCAGTACTTC. Protein: CASSYSSGGSYEQYF.

Concerning this clone: The junction differs from germline at one of its ends, possibly a read error. This chain connects TRBV9 to TRBJ1-1; the D is unclear. This CDR3 has 13 amino acids. Germline CDR1 reads SGDLS; CDR2 reads YYNGEE. CDR3 coding DNA: TGTGCCAGCAGTGTAGGAATGAGCACTGAAGCTTTCTTT. Translated, it gives CASSVGMSTEAFF.